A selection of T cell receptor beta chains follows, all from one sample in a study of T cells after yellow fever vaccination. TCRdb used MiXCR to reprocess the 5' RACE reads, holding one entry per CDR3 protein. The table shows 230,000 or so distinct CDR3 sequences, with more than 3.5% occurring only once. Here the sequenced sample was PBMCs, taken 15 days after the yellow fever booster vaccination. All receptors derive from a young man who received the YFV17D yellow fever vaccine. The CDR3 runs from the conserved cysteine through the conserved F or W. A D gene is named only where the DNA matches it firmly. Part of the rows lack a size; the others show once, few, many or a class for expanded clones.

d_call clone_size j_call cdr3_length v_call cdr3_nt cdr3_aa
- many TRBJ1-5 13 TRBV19 TGTGCCAGTAGTATCCGAGCGACGCAGCCCCAGCATTTT CASSIRATQPQHF
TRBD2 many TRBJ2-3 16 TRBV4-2 TGTGCCAGCAGCCACATAATAGCGGGGGGCACAGATACGCAGTATTTT CASSHIIAGGTDTQYF
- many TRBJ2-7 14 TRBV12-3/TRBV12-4 TGTGCCAGCAGACTACTAGGGAGCTCCTACGAGCAGTACTTC CASRLLGSSYEQYF
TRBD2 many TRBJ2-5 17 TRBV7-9 TGTGCCAGCAGCCAGACTAGCGGGGGGCCGGGACGAGAGACCCAGTACTTC CASSQTSGGPGRETQYF
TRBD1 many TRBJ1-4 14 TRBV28 TGTGCCAGCAGCGATGGACAGGGGGATGAAAAACTGTTTTTT CASSDGQGDEKLFF
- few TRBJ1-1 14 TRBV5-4 TGTGCCAGCAGCCTAGGGGCGGTAGGCACTGAAGCTTTCTTT CASSLGAVGTEAFF
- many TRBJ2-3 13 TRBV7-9 TGTGCCAGCAGCTTAACGCCCACAGATACGCAGTATTTT CASSLTPTDTQYF
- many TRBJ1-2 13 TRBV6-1 TGTGCCAGCAGTAACGGACAGAACTATGGCTACACCTTC CASSNGQNYGYTF
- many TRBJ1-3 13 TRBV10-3 TGTGCCGCCGCGGGGATCTCTGGAAACACCATATATTTT CAAAGISGNTIYF
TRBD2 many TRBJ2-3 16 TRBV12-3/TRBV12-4 TGTGCCAGCAGTTTCCGGTCCGGGGGGGATTCAGATACGCAGTATTTT CASSFRSGGDSDTQYF
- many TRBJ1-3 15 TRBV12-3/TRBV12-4 TGTGCCAGCAGTGGAGACGCACCCTCTGGAAACACCATATATTTT CASSGDAPSGNTIYF
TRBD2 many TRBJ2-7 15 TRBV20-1 TGCAGTGCTACCCGCGAACTAGCGGAATCCTACGAGCAGTACTTC CSATRELAESYEQYF
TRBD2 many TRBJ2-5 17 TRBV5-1 TGCGCCAGCAGCCTTCTGGGCGGGGGGGTCGGAAGAGAGACCCAGTACTTC CASSLLGGGVGRETQYF
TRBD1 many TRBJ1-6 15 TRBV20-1 TGCAGTGCTGGTTCCGAGGACAGGGAGAATTCACCCCTCCACTTT CSAGSEDRENSPLHF
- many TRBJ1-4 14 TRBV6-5 TGTGCCAGCAGTTTACTCCTCTCTTCCGAAAAACTGTTTTTT CASSLLLSSEKLFF
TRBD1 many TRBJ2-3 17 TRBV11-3 TGTGCCAGCAGCTTGGGCCAGGGGACAGGGGAGACAGATACGCAGTATTTT CASSLGQGTGETDTQYF
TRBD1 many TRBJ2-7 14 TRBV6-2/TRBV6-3 TGTGCCAGCAGGGGACAGGGGATCTCCTACGAGCAGTACTTC CASRGQGISYEQYF
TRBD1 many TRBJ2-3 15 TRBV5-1 TGCGCCAGCAGCGCCCCGGACAGGGGGCCAGATACGCAGTATTTT CASSAPDRGPDTQYF
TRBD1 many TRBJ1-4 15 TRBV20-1 TGCAGTGCTAGAAACCCGGGACAGGGTAATGAAAAACTGTTTTTT CSARNPGQGNEKLFF
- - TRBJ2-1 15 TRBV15 TGTGCCACCAGCGGGGGGGGGCAGGTCTACAATGAGCAGTTCTTC CATSGGGQVYNEQFF
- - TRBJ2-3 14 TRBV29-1 TGCAGCGTTGAAGCGGGGGGCGGCACAGATACGCAGTATTTT CSVEAGGGTDTQYF
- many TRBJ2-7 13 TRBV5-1 TGCGCCAGCAGCTGGACCACAAACTACGAGCAGTACTTC CASSWTTNYEQYF
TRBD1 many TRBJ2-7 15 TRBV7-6 TGTGCCAGCAGCCCGGTGGGACAGGGAGTCTTTGAGCAGTACTTC CASSPVGQGVFEQYF
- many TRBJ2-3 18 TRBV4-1 TGCGCCAGCAGCCAAGGGGCTCGGGGGCCCCAAGGGACAGATACGCAGTATTTT CASSQGARGPQGTDTQYF
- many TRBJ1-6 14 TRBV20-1 TGCAGTGCTAGAGCCGACACTACCGGGGCACCCCTCCACTTT CSARADTTGAPLHF
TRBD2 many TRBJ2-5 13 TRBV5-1 TGCGCCAGCAGTAAAGAGCGGGGAGAGACCCAGTACTTC CASSKERGETQYF
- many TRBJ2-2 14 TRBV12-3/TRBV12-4 TGTGCCAGCAGTTTAAGAGGGGCCACCGGGGAGCTGTTTTTT CASSLRGATGELFF
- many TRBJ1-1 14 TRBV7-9 TGTGCCAGCAGCTTAGTACACCTGAACACTGAAGCTTTCTTT CASSLVHLNTEAFF
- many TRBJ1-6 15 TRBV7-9 TGTGCCAGCAGCTTTGGAGGGGAGGGAAATTCACCCCTCCACTTT CASSFGGEGNSPLHF
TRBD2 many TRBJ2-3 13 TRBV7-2 TGTGCCAGCAGGGGACTAGCGGGGTCTGCGCAGTATTTT CASRGLAGSAQYF
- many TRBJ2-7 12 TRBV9 TGTGCCAGCAGCGTAGGGGCAGGGGAGCAGTACTTC CASSVGAGEQYF
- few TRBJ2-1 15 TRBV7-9 TGTGCCAGCAGCTTTTTAACAGGCACCTACAATGAGCAGTTCTTC CASSFLTGTYNEQFF
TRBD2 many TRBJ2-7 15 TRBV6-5 TGTGCCAGCAGCCGCTCTAGCGGGGGCTCCTACGAGCAGTACTTC CASSRSSGGSYEQYF
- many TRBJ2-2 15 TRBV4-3 TGCGCCAGCAGCCAAGAAGATAGGGGTGCGAGGGAGCTGTTTTTT CASSQEDRGARELFF
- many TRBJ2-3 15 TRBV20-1 TGCAGTGCTATGGGAGGACAGGAGAGCACAGATACGCAGTATTTT CSAMGGQESTDTQYF
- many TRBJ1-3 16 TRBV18 TGTGCCAGCTCACCACAAGACAGTTCTAATGGAAACACCATATATTTT CASSPQDSSNGNTIYF
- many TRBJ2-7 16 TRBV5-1 TGCGCCAGCAGCTTGGAATGGGGGCTCTTTTCCTACGAGCAGTACTTC CASSLEWGLFSYEQYF
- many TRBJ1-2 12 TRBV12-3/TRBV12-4 TGTGCCAGCAGTTCCCGAGTTGGTGGCTACACCTTC CASSSRVGGYTF
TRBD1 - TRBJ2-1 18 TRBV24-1 TGTGCCACCAGTGTCTCCTTTGGGACAGGGGGCGCCTACAATGAGCAGTTCTTC CATSVSFGTGGAYNEQFF
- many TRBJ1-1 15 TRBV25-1 TGTGCCAGCAGTGACTTAAGGGGAATGAACACTGAAGCTTTCTTT CASSDLRGMNTEAFF
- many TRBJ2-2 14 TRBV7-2 TGTGCCAGCAGCTTAGATGGGTCCACCGGGGAGCTGTTTTTT CASSLDGSTGELFF
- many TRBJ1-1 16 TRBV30 TGTGCCTGGAGTGTAATGGCAGGCCGGCTGCACACTGAAGCTTTCTTT CAWSVMAGRLHTEAFF
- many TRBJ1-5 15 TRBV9 TGTGCCAGCAGCGTAGAAGGGTCCGGCAATCAGCCCCAGCATTTT CASSVEGSGNQPQHF
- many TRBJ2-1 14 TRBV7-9 TGTGCCAGCAGCTATCAGGGAGGGACAGGCGAGCAGTTCTTC CASSYQGGTGEQFF
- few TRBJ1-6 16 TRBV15 TGTGCCACCAGCAGAGAAGGTGGAAAGAGAAATTCACCCCTCCACTTT CATSREGGKRNSPLHF
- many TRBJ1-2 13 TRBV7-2 TGTGCCAGCAGCCCCGACAGGAACTATGGCTACACCTTC CASSPDRNYGYTF
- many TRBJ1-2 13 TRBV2 TGTGCCAGCAGATCTGGGGGCGTGGATGGCTACACCTTC CASRSGGVDGYTF
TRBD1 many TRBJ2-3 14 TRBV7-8 TGTGCCAGCAGCCCTCGTGAGGGGGCGTATACGCAGTATTTT CASSPREGAYTQYF
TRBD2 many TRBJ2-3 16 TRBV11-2 TGTGCCAGCAGTCCGAGAGCGGGGGGGCCCCCAGATACGCAGTATTTT CASSPRAGGPPDTQYF